This T cell receptor (beta chain) is drawn from a study of Ad26.COV2.S vaccination and SARS-CoV-2 variants. Study-level information: Among those in the COV1001 Ad26.COV2.S trial arm was the donor. Ad26.COV2.S, an intramuscular injection, was given once or twice 56 days apart.

Measured with immunoSEQ multiplex PCR; TCRdb has only the in-frame clones, and not every one. The profile covers around 400,000 clones, with 83% appearing a single time and 7% to 9.5% taken by the ten largest. In this sample, this clone turned up once. Germline V gene sequence: CDR1 SGHAT, CDR2 FQNNGV. The CDR3 has 16 amino acids. V trimming: 4 bases; J trimming: 4 bases; junction bases outside the gene matches: 10. The treatment denotes: 15 to 20 received Ad26.COV2.S at low or high dose, single or two shots; several received placebo; per-sample allocation not given. The investigators took samples on day 63 after the first vaccine or placebo injection. Participants' vaccine, an Ad26 vector, delivered Wuhan-strain SARS-CoV-2 spike.

This sequence joins TRBV11-2 and TRBJ1-3; 7 positions agree with TRBD1. The clonotype was recovered from a person between 18 and 60 years old who received the Ad26.COV2.S COVID-19 vaccine or a placebo. The sequenced sample was peripheral blood, obtained in a trial of Ad26.COV2.S vaccine versus placebo. The CDR3 DNA sequence: TGTGCCAGCAGCTCCTTAGGGGGCCGCGGGGGAAACACCATATATTTT. It yields the protein CASSSLGGRGGNTIYF.